The T cell receptor beta chain under discussion was sequenced for a study of blood T cells in healthy people across ages. Study-wide points: Older age coincided with a roughly linear decline in TCR beta diversity per million T cells.

This clonotype was detected once. Antigen unknown. A sample-barcoded 5' primer and a J-beta primer mix were used in a second PCR of roughly 7 to 12 cycles. A tag from a template-switch adaptor with 12 random nucleotides marked each cDNA molecule. A single record per CDR3 protein comes from TCRdb applying MiXCR to the 5' RACE reads. Here the sample spans about 1,400,000 distinct CDR3 sequences, about 43% being singletons. V was pared by 4 bases and J by 0 bases, with 11 bases between. The V gene's germline CDR1 is DFQATT and CDR2 SNEGSKA (reference sequence). The CDR3 loop spans 14 amino acids. Healthy Russian Caucasian donors spanned ages about 6 to 100 years. Peripheral blood from each donor was collected in a volume of 9.5 to 10 milliliters.

The material sequenced was blood. The origin of this receptor is a woman under 30 in good health. The chain joins TRBV20-1 to TRBJ2-3; the D is unclear. In DNA, the CDR3 is TGCAGTGCTAAAGGCACCGTCAGCACAGATACGCAGTATTTT. It yields the protein CSAKGTVSTDTQYF.